The text below deals with one T cell receptor beta chain. This clone's antigen is unknown. Base qualities are missing; no much larger clone stands one base away. This sample is drawn from a study of shared clonotypes between healthy human individuals (TCRdb year 2020). About the full investigation: The cohort comprised a couple of women and a few men aged 18 to 49 years. For each donor, three plates each were used for CD4 naive and CD4 memory, two plates were used for CD8 naive, and one plate was used for CD8 memory. To estimate repertoire size and how much clonotype sharing occurs between individuals, the study deeply sequenced the blood TCR repertoires of about five healthy adults. Each donor's leukapheresis produced roughly between roughly 0.85 and 10 billion PBMCs. To increase sequencing depth and limit assay-specific biases, TCR repertoire library preparation and sequencing were carried out by different laboratories using diverse techniques. Overall results and qualifications from the work: When four donors were compared, the shared fraction of clonotypes was about 5% for naive CD4, around 4% for naive CD8, 2% to 2.5% for memory CD4, and 0.4% for memory CD8. Pairwise subsampling led to the expectation that sequencing depth would affect the degree of clonotype sharing among donors. Sampling was restricted to blood, and TCR repertoires in tissues likely differ from the TCR repertoires found in blood. Because the study included a small number of donors, the genetic and exposure-history diversity represented was limited. Larger estimated clonotype richness was generally found for naive subsets than for memory subsets. Incomplete sequencing was indicated by rarefaction of sorted-subset datasets, despite the large sequencing depth. Compared with non-shared clonotypes, the clonotypes found in all four sorted-subset donors had higher generation probabilities.

TCR CDR3 regions were amplified from genomic DNA by multiplex PCR using the deep immunoSEQ assay. Extracted genomic DNA from each cell subset was spread evenly across all wells of several immunoSEQ 96-well plates, with each plate serving as a replicate. For sorted subsets, around 200 ng genomic DNA, equal to 25,000 to 35,000 T cell genomes, was loaded into each replicate PCR. The purified libraries were quantified using a Qubit 3.0 fluorometer, sized with a Bioanalyzer 2100, and then quantified again using the KAPA Library Quantification kit. Every immunoSEQ 96-well plate was sequenced on a separate single-read 150-cycle Illumina NextSeq 550 flow cell. In the original analysis: Because only junctional sequences without quality scores were contained in the immunoSEQ output, filtering matching that applied to full-length reads could not be performed. Sequences were annotated with PyIR, a Python wrapper for IgBLAST v1.9, using IMGT germline references to assign V/J genes and CDR3. Any read was removed if the V/J assignment was weak (E-value above 1e-6), the CDR3 was missing, or the read contained stop codons, out-of-frame junctions, or ambiguous translated residues. V3J clonotypes were defined as sequences sharing the same inferred V gene, J gene, and CDR3 amino acid sequence. To compute the percentage overlap between repertoires, the number of shared unique clonotypes was divided by the size of the smaller repertoire. Three approaches were used to assess repertoire richness: RTK rarefaction, the Chao1 estimator, and Recon v2.1 estimates of unobserved clonotypes. OLGA was used to compute generation probabilities for all TCRbeta clonotypes that the gDNA method yielded from a handful of donors. TCRdb took over this immuneACCESS table, retaining in-frame rearrangements with V and J assigned. Such tables are incomplete; in checked studies, under half of the missing clones stem from an unresolved V gene, and the remainder is unexplained. The V and J calls and clone size come from that table; D and trimming were worked out from the DNA. In all, the sample holds roughly 2 million clones, and roughly 94% of those were seen once. Jointly, the top ten make up approximately 1.2% of the sample.

CD8 naive samples were CD45RO-negative cells positively selected for CCR7, giving a CD45RA+CCR7+ population that excluded TemRA cells. Donors were healthy HIV-negative adults with no recently reported acute infections or vaccinations. All donors were Caucasian adults living in Nashville, Tennessee, USA. Blood was collected by leukapheresis, and PBMCs were isolated by Ficoll-Histopaque density gradient centrifugation and then cryopreserved in liquid nitrogen vapor phase. Purity and quantity of every magnetically sorted T cell population were checked by analytical flow cytometry. Each sorted fraction had its genomic DNA isolated and then quantified by UV absorbance on a Nanodrop 2000c. As encoded in the germline V gene, CDR1 is MGHRA while CDR2 is YSYEKL. The germline ends are 13 bases apart after V is trimmed by 1 base and J by 0 bases. There are 17 amino acids in the CDR3, from cysteine to phenylalanine inclusive. Only CDR3 DNA is held: 51 bases, read in frame from base 1.

The sequence was obtained from a man aged 18 to 30 in good health. The sequencing input was naive CD8+ T cells sorted from blood. The cell subset or site label here, explained by the study, means: CD45RA+CCR7+. The V gene is TRBV4-1 and the J gene is TRBJ1-5; the D gene is unclear. Here the CDR3 is given as CASSQVQAHLSNQPQHF. Here is the DNA: TGCGCCAGCAGCCAAGTTCAAGCTCACCTTAGCAATCAGCCCCAGCATTTT.